A single sample is the source of the 12 T cell receptor beta chains below, sequenced in a study of blood T cell repertoires in COVID-19. TCRdb's copy holds only in-frame clones and misses some; the assay was immunoSEQ multiplex PCR. The sample has more than 35,000 clones, approximately 83% seen once. Sequencing used peripheral blood. Receptor source: an elderly woman with acute or convalescent COVID-19.

The J gene is TRBJ2-2, the V gene TRBV5-1; 10 nucleotides match TRBD1. Trimming took 3 bases from V and 7 from J; bases not matched to a gene: 6. Germline-derived CDR1 and CDR2 are SGHRS and YFSETQ. The CDR3 contains 15 residues. The DNA for the CDR3 is TGCGCCAGCAGCTCGACAGGGGGCGCCGTCGGGGAGCTGTTTTTT. It encodes CASSSTGGAVGELFF.

This clone was found a few times. CDR3 residues: CASSKPTGATNEKLFF. CDR3 coding DNA: TGTGCCAGCAGCAAACCCACGGGTGCAACTAATGAAAAACTGTTTTTT. This rearrangement joins TRBV28 to TRBJ1-4; D ambiguous. Looked up from germline, CDR1 is MDHEN and CDR2 is SYDVKM. CDR3 length: 16 residues. With 6 bases removed from V and 0 bases from J, the gap between germline ends came to 14 bases.

This rearrangement joins TRBV7-9 to TRBJ1-2, with D tentatively TRBD1 (6 bases). V was cut by 4 bases and J by 7 bases, with 16 bases left in between. This CDR3 is built from 14 residues. Germline loops: CDR1 SEHNR, CDR2 FQNEAQ (reference sequence). The CDR3 protein is CASSSTPGHGGYTF. DNA of the CDR3: TGTGCCAGCAGCTCGACCCCGGGACACGGTGGCTACACCTTC.

This clone was observed once. The chain recombines TRBV19 with TRBJ1-2, with no clear D. V lost 5 bases and J lost 1, with 11 bases in between. The length of the CDR3 is 14 residues. Germline values: CDR1 LNHDA, CDR2 SQIVND (reference sequence). The CDR3 reads CASSPGLDNYGYTF. For the CDR3, the DNA is TGTGCCAGTAGTCCCGGACTGGATAACTATGGCTACACCTTC.

The V call is TRBV4-1, the J call TRBJ2-7, with D possibly being TRBD1 (7 bases). The V end was cut by 0 bases, the J end by 2 bases, with 14 bases between. Germline loops: CDR1 MGHRA, CDR2 YSYEKL. The CDR3 covers 16 residues. CDR3 in amino acids: CASSQDLGGQAYEQYF. In DNA, the CDR3 is TGCGCCAGCAGCCAAGACTTGGGAGGACAGGCCTACGAGCAGTACTTC.

The V gene is TRBV6-5, the J gene TRBJ2-7, with a weak D call TRBD1 (6 bases). V gave up 7 bases and J gave up 3 bases, with 10 bases separating them. Per the germline V gene, CDR1 is MNHEY and CDR2 is SVGAGI. CDR3 length: 12 amino acids. The CDR3 loop is CASTGVGYEQYF. Here the CDR3 DNA reads TGTGCCAGCACAGGGGTCGGCTACGAGCAGTACTTC.

V is TRBV28 and J is TRBJ1-1, with D tentatively TRBD1 (6 bases). Per the germline V gene, CDR1 is MDHEN and CDR2 is SYDVKM. V lost 6 bases to trimming and J lost 1 base, with 18 bases between them. CDR3 length: 16 amino acids. CDR3 loop: CASSLLPGAGNTEAFF. CDR3 DNA sequence: TGTGCCAGCAGCCTTTTACCAGGGGCAGGGAACACTGAAGCTTTCTTT.

J is TRBJ2-3 and V is TRBV29-1; 8 bases line up with TRBD1. Germline CDR1 and CDR2: SQVTM and ANQGSEA. CDR3 length equals 13 residues. The V and J ends lost 7 bases and 1 base, in that order; junction bases with no gene match: 4. The DNA for the CDR3 is TGCAGCGCCTCAGGGGGCGGCACAGATACGCAGTATTTT. Its translation is CSASGGGTDTQYF.

The CDR3 spells CASSLDTDQPQHF. The CDR3 coding sequence is TGTGCCAGCAGCCTGGACACAGATCAGCCCCAGCATTTT. The V and J genes are TRBV5-5 and TRBJ1-5; perhaps TRBD1 as D (5 bases). V lost 4 bases, J lost 5 bases, and 10 bases lay in between. The CDR3 covers 13 residues. CDR1 SGHKS and CDR2 YYEKEE come from the germline V gene (reference sequence).

This chain joins TRBV29-1 and TRBJ1-5, with D maybe TRBD1 (6 bases). Germline CDR1 reads SQVTM; CDR2 reads ANQGSEA. Trimming left V 7 bases short and J 6 bases short, with 16 bases between. The CDR3 is made up of 13 amino acids. The CDR3 coding sequence is TGCAGCGCGACCCGGGACAAGGGTCAGCCCCAGCATTTT. It is translated as CSATRDKGQPQHF.

This clone was counted between two and nine times. This rearrangement joins TRBV11-3 to TRBJ1-2; D ambiguous. Trimming stripped 4 bases from V and 4 bases from J, with 7 bases between. In germline, CDR1 is SGHNT, CDR2 YENEEA. The CDR3 is 12 amino acids. The chain's CDR3 is CASSSGIYGYTF. As DNA, the CDR3 is TGTGCCAGCAGCTCCGGTATCTATGGCTACACCTTC. Drawing the rest from reference TRBV11-3 and TRBJ1-2, the complete variable domain is EAGVVQSPRYKIIEKKQPVAFWCNPISGHNTLYWYLQNLGQGPELLIRYENEEAVDDSQLPKDRFSAERLKGVDSTLKIQPAELGDSAVYLCASSSGIYGYTFGSGTRLTVV.

The J gene is TRBJ2-5, the V gene TRBV5-1, with a possible D match to TRBD1 (6 bases). V gave up 0 bases and J gave up 5 bases, with 11 bases separating them. The CDR3 totals 14 residues. Per the germline V gene, CDR1 is SGHRS and CDR2 is YFSETQ. CDR3 in amino acids: CASSLDTGPETQYF. CDR3 sequence (DNA): TGCGCCAGCAGCTTGGATACAGGGCCGGAGACCCAGTACTTC.